A single sample is the source of the 14 T cell receptor beta chains below, sequenced in a study of CD8 T cells in Susac syndrome. With random hexamers, reverse transcription was performed on about 0.5 to 1 ug of RNA. TCRdb independently ran MiXCR on the immunoSEQ multiplex PCR reads; one entry per CDR3 protein. The sample comprises a few hundred thousand distinct CDR3 sequences, more than 80% of which are singletons, and about 0.1% rests with the top ten. Source material: CD8+ T cells from PBMCs. These receptors were taken from a human donor with multiple sclerosis.

The V call is TRBV6-6, the J call TRBJ1-1; TRBD1 might be the D (6 bases). Trimming stripped 10 bases from V and 4 bases from J, with 13 bases between. The CDR3 consists of 12 residues. Germline CDR1 and CDR2: MNHNY and SVGAGI (reference sequence). The DNA of the CDR3 is TGTGCCACCAGGGGAATCCCCACTGAAGCTTTCTTT. Translation gives CATRGIPTEAFF.

The gene calls are TRBV19 and TRBJ2-7; 7 bases match TRBD1. The CDR3 totals 14 residues. Germline trimming cut 5 bases from V and 3 bases from J; bases unmatched to any gene: 7. Germline CDR1 and CDR2: LNHDA and SQIVND (reference sequence). CDR3 in DNA: TGTGCCAGTAGTTACACAGGGGAAGGCTACGAGCAGTACTTC. It translates to CASSYTGEGYEQYF.

V gene TRBV7-2 combines with J gene TRBJ1-2; no clear D gene. The V gene lost 3 bases and the J gene lost 8 bases, with 4 bases spanning the gap. Germline V lookup: CDR1 SGHTA, CDR2 FQGNSA. The CDR3 loop spans 10 amino acids. CDR3 in DNA: TGTGCCAGCAGCTTGGGCGGCTACACCTTC. This gives the protein CASSLGGYTF.

This chain links TRBV29-1 with TRBJ2-2; D tentatively fits TRBD1 or TRBD2 (5 bases each). CDR3 length: 16 residues. Between the trimmed V and J ends, which lost 0 bases and 5 bases, there was a span of 16 bases. Germline loops: CDR1 SQVTM, CDR2 ANQGSEA. CDR3 DNA sequence: TGCAGCGTTGAAGACAGAGTTGGGGGACGGACCGGGGAGCTGTTTTTT. Translating gives CSVEDRVGGRTGELFF.

This chain connects TRBV4-1 to TRBJ2-5; tentative D call: TRBD1 (5 bases). V gave up 0 bases and J gave up 0 bases, with 5 bases separating them. The CDR3 sequence is 14 residues long. Germline loops: CDR1 MGHRA, CDR2 YSYEKL. CDR3 nucleotides: TGCGCCAGCAGCCAAGAGACAGACCAAGAGACCCAGTACTTC. It encodes CASSQETDQETQYF.

A remark on this clonotype: Its ends do not fully match the called genes, so a read error is possible. The gene calls are TRBV11-2 and TRBJ2-1; the D is unclear. Germline V gives CDR1 SGHAT, CDR2 FQNNGV. The CDR3 is 12 residues long. Here the CDR3 DNA reads TGTGCCAACAGCTTACTGGGCAATGAGCAGTTCTTC. Residues: CANSLLGNEQFF.

This clonotype was recorded once. DNA of the CDR3: TGTGCCTGGAGTGGATCTTTCAGACAGGGGCGGCAAGAGACCCAGTACTTC. Protein sequence: CAWSGSFRQGRQETQYF. J is TRBJ2-5 and V is TRBV30; 8 bases match TRBD1. The CDR3 runs to 17 residues. Germline trimming cut 1 base from V and 2 bases from J; bases unmatched to any gene: 12. In germline, CDR1 is GTSNPN, CDR2 SVGIG (reference sequence).

V is TRBV2 and J is TRBJ2-5, with D uncertain. Trimming left V 4 bases short and J 2 bases short, with 8 bases between. Germline CDR1 SNHLY, CDR2 FYNNEI. The CDR3 is 13 amino acids. The CDR3 loop reads CASSAMGQETQYF. In nucleotides, the CDR3 is TGTGCCAGCAGTGCCATGGGGCAAGAGACCCAGTACTTC.

This clonotype was recorded a few times. V gene TRBV7-9 combines with J gene TRBJ2-2; perhaps TRBD2 as D (5 bases). Germline V gene data show CDR1 as SEHNR and CDR2 as FQNEAQ (reference sequence). This CDR3 has 15 amino acids. V lost 4 bases, J lost 2 bases, and 11 bases lay in between. CDR3 loop: CASSSPGTNTGELFF. The CDR3 coding sequence is TGTGCCAGCAGCTCTCCGGGAACAAACACCGGGGAGCTGTTTTTT.

This chain links TRBV3-1 with TRBJ2-1, with 10 bases aligning to TRBD2. The CDR3 loop spans 17 amino acids. Looked up from germline, CDR1 is LGHDT and CDR2 is YNNKEL (reference sequence). Trimming at V came to 1 base and at J to 3 bases, leaving 6 bases not matched to a gene. In DNA, the CDR3 is TGTGCCAGCAGCCAAGCCGCCACTAGCGGGATCTACAATGAGCAGTTCTTC. Translating gives CASSQAATSGIYNEQFF.

This rearrangement joins TRBV19 to TRBJ1-2; TRBD1 might be the D (5 bases). V was trimmed by 6 bases and J by 8 bases, leaving 13 bases between them. Germline loops: CDR1 LNHDA, CDR2 SQIVND (reference sequence). The CDR3 extends over 12 amino acids. The CDR3 DNA follows: TGTGCCAGTAGACTTGGGGGTTACGGCTACACCTTC. Encoded protein: CASRLGGYGYTF.

The chain couples TRBV4-1 to TRBJ1-1, with D hard to call. With 4 bases removed from V and 2 bases from J, the gap between germline ends came to 14 bases. Germline values: CDR1 MGHRA, CDR2 YSYEKL. The CDR3 length is 15 residues. CDR3 sequence: CASSLESMGNTEAFF. DNA for the CDR3: TGCGCCAGCAGCCTTGAGAGTATGGGTAACACTGAAGCTTTCTTT.

The CDR3 region is CASRKGGGWYTF. CDR3 coding DNA: TGTGCCAGCCGAAAAGGAGGAGGGTGGTACACCTTC. V and J are TRBV6-1 and TRBJ1-2; no clear D. CDR1 and CDR2 (germline): MNHNS, SASEGT. V was shortened by 8 bases and J by 11 bases, with 18 bases between the two germline ends. This CDR3 has 12 amino acids.

V and J are TRBV6-1 and TRBJ1-6; weak D call: TRBD1 (6 bases). CDR1 MNHNS and CDR2 SASEGT come from the germline V gene. This CDR3 has 16 residues. V was cut by 3 bases and J by 15 bases, with 24 bases left in between. The CDR3 spells CASSDLREPGEHLLHF. The CDR3 region has the DNA TGTGCCAGCAGTGATCTCCGGGAGCCAGGGGAGCACCTCCTCCACTTT.